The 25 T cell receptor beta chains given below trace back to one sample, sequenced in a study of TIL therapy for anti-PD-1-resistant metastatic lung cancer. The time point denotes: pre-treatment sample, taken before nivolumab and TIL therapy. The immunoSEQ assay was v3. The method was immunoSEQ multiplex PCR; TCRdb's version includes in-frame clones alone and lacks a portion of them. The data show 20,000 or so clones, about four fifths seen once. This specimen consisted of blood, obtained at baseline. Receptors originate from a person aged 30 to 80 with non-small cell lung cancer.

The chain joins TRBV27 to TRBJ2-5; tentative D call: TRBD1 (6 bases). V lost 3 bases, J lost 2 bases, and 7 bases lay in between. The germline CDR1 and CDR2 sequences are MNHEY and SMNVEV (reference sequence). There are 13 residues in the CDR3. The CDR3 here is CASSFTGQETQYF. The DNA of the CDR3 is TGTGCCAGCAGTTTCACAGGGCAAGAGACCCAGTACTTC.

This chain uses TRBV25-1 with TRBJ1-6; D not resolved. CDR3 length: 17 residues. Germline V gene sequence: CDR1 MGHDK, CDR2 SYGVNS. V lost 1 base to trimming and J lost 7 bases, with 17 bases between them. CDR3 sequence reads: CASSESPPGHSNSPLHF. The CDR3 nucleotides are TGTGCCAGCAGTGAATCCCCCCCCGGGCATTCCAATTCACCCCTCCACTTT.

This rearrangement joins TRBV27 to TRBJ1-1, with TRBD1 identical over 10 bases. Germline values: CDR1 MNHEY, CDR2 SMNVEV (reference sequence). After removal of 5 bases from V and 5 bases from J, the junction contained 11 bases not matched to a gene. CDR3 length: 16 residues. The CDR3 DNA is TGTGCCAGCAGTCCGCGATCACCGGGACAGGGGACTGAAGCTTTCTTT. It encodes CASSPRSPGQGTEAFF.

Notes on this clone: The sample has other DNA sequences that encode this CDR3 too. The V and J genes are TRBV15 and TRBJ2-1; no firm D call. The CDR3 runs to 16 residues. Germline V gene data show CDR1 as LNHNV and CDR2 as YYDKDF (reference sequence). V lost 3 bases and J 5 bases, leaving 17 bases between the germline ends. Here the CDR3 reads CATSSDLMRPDNEQFF. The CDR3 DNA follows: TGTGCCACCAGCAGTGACCTAATGAGACCCGACAATGAGCAGTTCTTC.

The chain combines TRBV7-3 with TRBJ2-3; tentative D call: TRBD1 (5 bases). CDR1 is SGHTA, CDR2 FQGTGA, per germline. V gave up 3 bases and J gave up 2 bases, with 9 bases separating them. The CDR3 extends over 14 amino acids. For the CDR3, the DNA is TGTGCCAGCAGCTTTGACAGTAACACAGATACGCAGTATTTT. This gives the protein CASSFDSNTDTQYF.

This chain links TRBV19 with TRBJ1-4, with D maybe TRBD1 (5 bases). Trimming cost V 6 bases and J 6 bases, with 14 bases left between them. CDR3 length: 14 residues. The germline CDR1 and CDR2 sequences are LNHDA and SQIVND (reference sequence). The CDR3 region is CASSHGGSDEKLFF. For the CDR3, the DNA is TGTGCCAGTAGCCACGGGGGGTCAGATGAAAAACTGTTTTTT.

Here the CDR3 reads CASSPLGPRETQYF. The CDR3 DNA reads TGTGCCAGCAGCCCCCTCGGGCCCAGAGAGACCCAGTACTTC. The rearrangement joins TRBV4-2 to TRBJ2-5; D is unclear. CDR1 and CDR2 (germline): LGHNA, YNFKEQ. The CDR3 length is 14 residues. V gave up 4 bases and J gave up 4 bases, with 13 bases separating them.

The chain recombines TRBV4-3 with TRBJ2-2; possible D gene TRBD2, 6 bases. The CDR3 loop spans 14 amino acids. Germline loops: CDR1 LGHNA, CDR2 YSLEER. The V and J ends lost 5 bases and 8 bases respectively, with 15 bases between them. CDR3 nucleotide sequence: TGCGCCAGCAGCACCGTAGCGGCTAGGGGGGAGCTGTTTTTT. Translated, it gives CASSTVAARGELFF.

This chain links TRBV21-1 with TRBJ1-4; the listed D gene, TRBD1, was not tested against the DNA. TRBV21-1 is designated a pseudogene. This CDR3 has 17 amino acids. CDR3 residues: CASSNPTGGAGNEKLFF. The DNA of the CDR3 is TGTGCCAGCAGCAATCCGACAGGGGGCGCGGGTAATGAAAAACTGTTTTTT.

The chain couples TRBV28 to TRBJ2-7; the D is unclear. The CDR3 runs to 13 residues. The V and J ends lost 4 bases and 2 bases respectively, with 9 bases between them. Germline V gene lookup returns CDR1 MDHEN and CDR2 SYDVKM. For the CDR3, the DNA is TGTGCCAGCAGTTCCTTACGCACCTACGAGCAGTACTTC. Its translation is CASSSLRTYEQYF.

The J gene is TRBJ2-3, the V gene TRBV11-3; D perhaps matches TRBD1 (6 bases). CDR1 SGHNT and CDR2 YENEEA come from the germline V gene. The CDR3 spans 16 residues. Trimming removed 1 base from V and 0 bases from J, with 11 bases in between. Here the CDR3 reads CASSLGDTPSTDTQYF. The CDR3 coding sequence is TGTGCCAGCAGCTTAGGGGACACCCCTAGCACAGATACGCAGTATTTT.

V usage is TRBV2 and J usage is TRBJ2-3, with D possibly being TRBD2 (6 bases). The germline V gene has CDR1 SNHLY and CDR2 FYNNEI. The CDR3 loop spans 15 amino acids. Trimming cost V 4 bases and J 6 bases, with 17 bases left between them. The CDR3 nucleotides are TGTGCCAGCAGTGGGGACGGGAGCGCGTGGGATACGCAGTATTTT. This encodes CASSGDGSAWDTQYF.

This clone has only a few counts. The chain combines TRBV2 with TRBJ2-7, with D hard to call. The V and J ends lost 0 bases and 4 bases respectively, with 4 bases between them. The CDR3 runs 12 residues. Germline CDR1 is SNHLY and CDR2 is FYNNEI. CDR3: CASSEALYEQYF. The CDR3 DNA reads TGTGCCAGCAGTGAAGCGCTATACGAGCAGTACTTC. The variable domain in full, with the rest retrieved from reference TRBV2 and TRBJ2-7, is EPEVTQTPSHQVTQMGQEVILRCVPISNHLYFYWYRQILGQKVEFLVSFYNNEISEKSEIFDDQFSVERPDGSNFTLKIRSTKLEDSAMYFCASSEALYEQYFGPGTRLTVT.

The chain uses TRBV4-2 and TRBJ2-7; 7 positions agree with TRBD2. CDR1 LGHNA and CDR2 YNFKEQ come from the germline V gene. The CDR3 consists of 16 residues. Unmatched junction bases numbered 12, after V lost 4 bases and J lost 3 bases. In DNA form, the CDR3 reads TGTGCCAGCAGCCGGACGGGTACGGGAGGAGACTACGAGCAGTACTTC. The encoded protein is CASSRTGTGGDYEQYF.

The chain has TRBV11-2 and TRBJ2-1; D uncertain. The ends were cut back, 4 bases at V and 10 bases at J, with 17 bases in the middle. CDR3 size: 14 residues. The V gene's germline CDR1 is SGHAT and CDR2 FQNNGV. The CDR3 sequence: CASSYNLMADEQFF. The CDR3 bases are TGTGCCAGCAGCTATAACCTTATGGCGGACGAGCAGTTCTTC.

CDR3 in amino acids: CASSQDTKGYGYTF. The CDR3 nucleotides read TGTGCCAGCAGCCAAGATACCAAGGGCTATGGCTACACCTTC. The V call is TRBV14, the J call TRBJ1-2; no definite D call. Germline V CDR1 and CDR2: SGHDN, FVKESK. The CDR3 loop spans 14 amino acids. Trimming stripped 0 bases from V and 4 bases from J, with 9 bases between.

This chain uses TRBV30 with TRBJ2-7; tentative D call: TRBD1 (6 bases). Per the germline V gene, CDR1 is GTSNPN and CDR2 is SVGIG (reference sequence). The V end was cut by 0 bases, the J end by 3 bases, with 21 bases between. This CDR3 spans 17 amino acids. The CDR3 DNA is TGTGCCTGGAGTGTACCCAGGGGCGATTTGTCCCTCTACGAGCAGTACTTC. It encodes CAWSVPRGDLSLYEQYF. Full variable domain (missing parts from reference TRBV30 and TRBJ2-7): SQTIHQWPATLVQPVGSPLSLECTVEGTSNPNLYWYRQAAGRGLQLLFYSVGIGQISSEVPQNLSASRPQDRQFILSSKKLLLSDSGFYLCAWSVPRGDLSLYEQYFGPGTRLTVT.

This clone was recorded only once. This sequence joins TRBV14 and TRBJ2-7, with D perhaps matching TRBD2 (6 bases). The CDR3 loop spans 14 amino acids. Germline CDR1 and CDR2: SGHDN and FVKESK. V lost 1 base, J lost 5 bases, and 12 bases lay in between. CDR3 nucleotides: TGTGCCAGCAGCCAAGCTCTACGCGGGGACGAGCAGTACTTC. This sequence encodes CASSQALRGDEQYF.

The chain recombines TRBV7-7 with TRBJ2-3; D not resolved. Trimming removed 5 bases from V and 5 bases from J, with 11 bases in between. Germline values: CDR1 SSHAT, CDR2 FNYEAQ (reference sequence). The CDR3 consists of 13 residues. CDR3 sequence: CASSPTYGDTQYF. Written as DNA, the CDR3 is TGTGCCAGCAGCCCAACCTACGGAGATACGCAGTATTTT. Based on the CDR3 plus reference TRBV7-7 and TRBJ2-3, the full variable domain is GAGVSQSPRYKVTKRGQDVTLRCDPISSHATLYWYQQALGQGPEFLTYFNYEAQPDKSGLPSDRFSAERPEGSISTLTIQRTEQRDSAMYRCASSPTYGDTQYFGPGTRLTVL.

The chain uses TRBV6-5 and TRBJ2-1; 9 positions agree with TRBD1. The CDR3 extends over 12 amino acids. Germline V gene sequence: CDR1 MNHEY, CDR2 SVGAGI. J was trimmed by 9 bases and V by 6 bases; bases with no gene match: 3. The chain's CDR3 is CASSDRGFEQFF. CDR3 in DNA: TGTGCCAGCAGCGACAGGGGGTTTGAGCAGTTCTTC.

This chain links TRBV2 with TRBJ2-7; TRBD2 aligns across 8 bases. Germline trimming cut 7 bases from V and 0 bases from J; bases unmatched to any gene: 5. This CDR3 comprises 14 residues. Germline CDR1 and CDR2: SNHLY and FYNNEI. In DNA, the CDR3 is TGTGCCAGCACGCGCGGGAGGCCCTCCTACGAGCAGTACTTC. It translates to CASTRGRPSYEQYF. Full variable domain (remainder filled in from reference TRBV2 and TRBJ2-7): EPEVTQTPSHQVTQMGQEVILRCVPISNHLYFYWYRQILGQKVEFLVSFYNNEISEKSEIFDDQFSVERPDGSNFTLKIRSTKLEDSAMYFCASTRGRPSYEQYFGPGTRLTVT.

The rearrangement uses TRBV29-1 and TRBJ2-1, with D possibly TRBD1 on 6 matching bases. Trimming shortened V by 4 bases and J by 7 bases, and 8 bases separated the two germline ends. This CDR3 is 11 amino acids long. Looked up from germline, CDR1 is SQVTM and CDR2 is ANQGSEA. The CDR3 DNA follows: TGCAGCGTTGGGCAGGGGAATGAGCAGTTCTTC. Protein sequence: CSVGQGNEQFF.

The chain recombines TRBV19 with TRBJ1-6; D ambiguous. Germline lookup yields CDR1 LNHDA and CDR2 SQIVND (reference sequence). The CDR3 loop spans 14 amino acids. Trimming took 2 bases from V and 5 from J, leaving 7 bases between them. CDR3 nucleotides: TGTGCCAGTAGTATAACCGATGATAATTCACCCCTCCACTTT. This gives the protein CASSITDDNSPLHF.

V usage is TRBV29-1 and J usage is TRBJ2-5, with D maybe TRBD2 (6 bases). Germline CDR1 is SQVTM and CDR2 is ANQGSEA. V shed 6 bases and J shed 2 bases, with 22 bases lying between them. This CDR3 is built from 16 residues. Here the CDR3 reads CSVRGLPDRQQETQYF. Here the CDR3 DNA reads TGCAGCGTGAGGGGACTTCCGGACCGCCAGCAAGAGACCCAGTACTTC.

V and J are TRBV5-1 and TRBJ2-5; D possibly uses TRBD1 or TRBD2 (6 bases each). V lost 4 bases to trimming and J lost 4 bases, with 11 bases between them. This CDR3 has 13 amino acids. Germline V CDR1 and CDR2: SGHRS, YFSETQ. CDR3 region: CASSGRGGETQYF. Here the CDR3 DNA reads TGCGCCAGCAGCGGCAGGGGAGGAGAGACCCAGTACTTC.